This is a list of T cell receptor beta chains from one sample in a study of glioma-infiltrating T cells after dendritic cell vaccination. The table came from immunoSEQ multiplex PCR; TCRdb's copy has only in-frame clones and leaves some out. The sample shows 60,000 or so clones, around nine tenths of them seen only once. The specimen comprised blood, sampled after dendritic cell vaccination. These receptors all stem from a human donor with glioblastoma. The CDR3 runs from the conserved cysteine through the conserved F or W. The D gene is left open where the match is weak. Some rows mark clone size as missing; the rest say once, few, many or name a class of expanded clone.

V gene: TRBV19; clone size: NA; J gene: TRBJ1-2; D gene: TRBD1; CDR3 DNA: TGTGCCAGTAGTATAGTACAGGGGGCAGGCTATGGCTACACCTTC; CDR3 protein: CASSIVQGAGYGYTF
V gene: TRBV30; clone size: NA; J gene: TRBJ1-1; D gene: NA; CDR3 DNA: TGTGCTTCGAATGGGGGGTTGGACACTGAAGCTTTCTTT; CDR3 protein: CASNGGLDTEAFF
V gene: TRBV9; clone size: NA; J gene: TRBJ1-1; D gene: NA; CDR3 DNA: TGTGCCAGCAGCGGCGGGGGAATCACTGAAGCTTTCTTT; CDR3 protein: CASSGGGITEAFF
V gene: TRBV5-1; clone size: once; J gene: TRBJ2-7; D gene: NA; CDR3 DNA: TGCGCCAGCAGCTTCGAGGGAAACTACGAGCAGTACTTC; CDR3 protein: CASSFEGNYEQYF
V gene: TRBV9; clone size: NA; J gene: TRBJ1-2; D gene: NA; CDR3 DNA: TGTGCCAGCAGCGTAGTAACAAGCGGTGGCTACACCTTC; CDR3 protein: CASSVVTSGGYTF
V gene: TRBV30; clone size: once; J gene: TRBJ1-5; D gene: TRBD1; CDR3 DNA: TGTGCCTGGAGTTCTTACAGGGGGCCTGGCAATCAGCCCCAGCATTTT; CDR3 protein: CAWSSYRGPGNQPQHF
V gene: TRBV13; clone size: few; J gene: TRBJ2-3; D gene: NA; CDR3 DNA: TGTGCCAGCAGCTCCGTCCGACGGGAGCAGGGAAGACACTACGCAGATACGCAGTATTTT; CDR3 protein: CASSSVRREQGRHYADTQYF
V gene: TRBV5-1; clone size: NA; J gene: TRBJ1-1; D gene: NA; CDR3 DNA: TGCGCCAGCAGCTTGTCGGGAACGAACACTGAAGCTTTCTTT; CDR3 protein: CASSLSGTNTEAFF
V gene: TRBV29-1; clone size: NA; J gene: TRBJ1-1; D gene: NA; CDR3 DNA: TGCAGCGTCAGGGTAAGGGGCACTGAAGCTTTCTTT; CDR3 protein: CSVRVRGTEAFF
V gene: TRBV15; clone size: NA; J gene: TRBJ2-2; D gene: NA; CDR3 DNA: TGTGCCACCAGCGGGATCGGGGGTCACACCGGGGAGCTGTTTTTT; CDR3 protein: CATSGIGGHTGELFF
V gene: TRBV5-4; clone size: few; J gene: TRBJ1-4; D gene: TRBD1; CDR3 DNA: TGTGCCAGCAGCCAGGGGGCCAGCGTTGAAAAACTGTTTTTT; CDR3 protein: CASSQGASVEKLFF
V gene: TRBV6-5; clone size: many; J gene: TRBJ2-7; D gene: NA; CDR3 DNA: TGTGCCAGCAGTTACTCGACCGAACAGGACTACGAGCAGTACTTC; CDR3 protein: CASSYSTEQDYEQYF
V gene: TRBV19; clone size: NA; J gene: TRBJ2-1; D gene: TRBD1; CDR3 DNA: TGTGCCAGTAGTCTGACAGGACAGGGAAAGGGCAATGAGCAGTTCTTC; CDR3 protein: CASSLTGQGKGNEQFF
V gene: TRBV5-1; clone size: NA; J gene: TRBJ2-7; D gene: NA; CDR3 DNA: TGCGCCAGCAGCCCATCGGGAGTCGGGCAGTACTTC; CDR3 protein: CASSPSGVGQYF
V gene: TRBV29-1; clone size: NA; J gene: TRBJ2-7; D gene: NA; CDR3 DNA: TGCAGCGCCTCAGGGGCGGGAGTGGGAGAGCAGTACTTC; CDR3 protein: CSASGAGVGEQYF
V gene: TRBV30; clone size: NA; J gene: TRBJ2-7; D gene: NA; CDR3 DNA: TGTGCCTGGAGTGTACCACGGCCAGGTTACTCCTACGAGCAGTACTTC; CDR3 protein: CAWSVPRPGYSYEQYF
V gene: TRBV6-6; clone size: NA; J gene: TRBJ1-2; D gene: TRBD1; CDR3 DNA: TGTGCCAGCAGGTGGACAGGGGGCATAGATGGCTACACCTTC; CDR3 protein: CASRWTGGIDGYTF
V gene: TRBV7-2; clone size: NA; J gene: TRBJ2-3; D gene: TRBD1; CDR3 DNA: TGTGCCAGCAGTTCCCGCAGGGGGCAGGATACGCAGTATTTT; CDR3 protein: CASSSRRGQDTQYF
V gene: TRBV7-2; clone size: NA; J gene: TRBJ1-3; D gene: TRBD1; CDR3 DNA: TGTGCCAGCAGCTCAGACAGGGGAGGAAACACCATATATTTT; CDR3 protein: CASSSDRGGNTIYF
V gene: TRBV27; clone size: NA; J gene: TRBJ2-3; D gene: NA; CDR3 DNA: TGTGCCAGCAGATATCTGCGCGAGGCAGATACGCAGTATTTT; CDR3 protein: CASRYLREADTQYF
V gene: TRBV14; clone size: NA; J gene: TRBJ2-7; D gene: TRBD1; CDR3 DNA: TGTGCCAGCAGCCCGGACAGGGGGCGCCTGCAGTACTTC; CDR3 protein: CASSPDRGRLQYF
V gene: TRBV11-2; clone size: NA; J gene: TRBJ2-1; D gene: NA; CDR3 DNA: TGTGCCAGCAGCTTATTCAGGGGCCAAGAGCAGTTCTTC; CDR3 protein: CASSLFRGQEQFF
V gene: TRBV7-2; clone size: NA; J gene: TRBJ1-5; D gene: TRBD1; CDR3 DNA: TGTGCCAGCAGCTCGGGACAGAATCAGCCCCAGCATTTT; CDR3 protein: CASSSGQNQPQHF
V gene: TRBV5-6; clone size: NA; J gene: TRBJ2-2; D gene: NA; CDR3 DNA: TGTGCCAGCAGCTTGGACAGGCGGAACACCGGGGAGCTGTTTTTT; CDR3 protein: CASSLDRRNTGELFF
V gene: TRBV13; clone size: NA; J gene: TRBJ1-4; D gene: TRBD1; CDR3 DNA: TGTGCCAGCAGCTCTTGGGCCAGACAGGGGGCGGGTGAAAAACTGTTTTTT; CDR3 protein: CASSSWARQGAGEKLFF
V gene: TRBV19; clone size: NA; J gene: TRBJ1-2; D gene: NA; CDR3 DNA: TGTGCCAGTAGTACGAAGGACAGCTATGGCTACACCTTC; CDR3 protein: CASSTKDSYGYTF
V gene: TRBV5-1; clone size: NA; J gene: TRBJ2-2; D gene: NA; CDR3 DNA: TGCGCCGGCAGAAAAGCCACCGGGGAGCTGTTTTTT; CDR3 protein: CAGRKATGELFF
V gene: TRBV25-1; clone size: NA; J gene: TRBJ2-2; D gene: NA; CDR3 DNA: TGTGCCAGCAGAAGCGGGACATACACCGGGGAGCTGTTTTTT; CDR3 protein: CASRSGTYTGELFF
V gene: TRBV19; clone size: once; J gene: TRBJ1-2; D gene: NA; CDR3 DNA: TGTGCCAGTAGTATGGCCCCGGGTTTACGTGGCTACACCTTC; CDR3 protein: CASSMAPGLRGYTF
V gene: TRBV5-1; clone size: NA; J gene: TRBJ1-2; D gene: TRBD1; CDR3 DNA: TGCGCCAGCAGCTTAGGACAGGGAGGCTATGGCTACACCTTC; CDR3 protein: CASSLGQGGYGYTF
V gene: TRBV5-6; clone size: NA; J gene: TRBJ1-5; D gene: NA; CDR3 DNA: TGTGCCAGCAGCTTGGTTGCGGGGATGGGGCCCCAGCATTTT; CDR3 protein: CASSLVAGMGPQHF
V gene: TRBV9; clone size: NA; J gene: TRBJ1-1; D gene: TRBD1; CDR3 DNA: TGTGCCAGCAGCGTCGACAGGGACACTGAAGCTTTCTTT; CDR3 protein: CASSVDRDTEAFF
V gene: TRBV6-6; clone size: NA; J gene: TRBJ2-7; D gene: NA; CDR3 DNA: TGTGCCAGCAGGAGACAGGCGTCCTACGAGCAGTACTTC; CDR3 protein: CASRRQASYEQYF
V gene: TRBV10-2; clone size: once; J gene: TRBJ1-1; D gene: NA; CDR3 DNA: TGCGCCAGCAGTGATACAGGGATGGGCGCTGAAGCTTTCTTT; CDR3 protein: CASSDTGMGAEAFF
V gene: TRBV15; clone size: few; J gene: TRBJ1-3; D gene: TRBD1; CDR3 DNA: TGTGCCACCAGCCCGGACAGGGCGGCCGGAAACACCATATATTTT; CDR3 protein: CATSPDRAAGNTIYF
V gene: TRBV12-2; clone size: NA; J gene: TRBJ2-7; D gene: NA; CDR3 DNA: TGTGCAAGTCGCTTATTTCAGTCCGACAGTCATATCTGCGAGCAGTACTTC; CDR3 protein: CASRLFQSDSHICEQYF
V gene: TRBV19; clone size: NA; J gene: TRBJ2-5; D gene: TRBD1; CDR3 DNA: TGTGCCAGTAGTGTAGGGACAGGGCTCGAGACCCAGTACTTC; CDR3 protein: CASSVGTGLETQYF
V gene: TRBV7-9; clone size: NA; J gene: TRBJ2-1; D gene: TRBD2; CDR3 DNA: TGTGCCAGCAGCTTAGCGGGAGGGCCAGGGTACCATGAGCAGTTCTTC; CDR3 protein: CASSLAGGPGYHEQFF
V gene: TRBV30; clone size: NA; J gene: TRBJ1-1; D gene: TRBD1; CDR3 DNA: TGTGCCTGGAGGGGACAGGGGGTGAACACTGAAGCTTTCTTT; CDR3 protein: CAWRGQGVNTEAFF
V gene: TRBV2; clone size: NA; J gene: TRBJ1-5; D gene: TRBD1; CDR3 DNA: TGTGCCAGCAGCCGGGACAGGGGGAAAGTTCAGCCCCAGCATTTT; CDR3 protein: CASSRDRGKVQPQHF
V gene: TRBV5-1; clone size: once; J gene: TRBJ2-1; D gene: TRBD2; CDR3 DNA: TGCGCCAGCAGCTTTCCTAGCGGGGGCTACAATGAGCAGTTCTTC; CDR3 protein: CASSFPSGGYNEQFF